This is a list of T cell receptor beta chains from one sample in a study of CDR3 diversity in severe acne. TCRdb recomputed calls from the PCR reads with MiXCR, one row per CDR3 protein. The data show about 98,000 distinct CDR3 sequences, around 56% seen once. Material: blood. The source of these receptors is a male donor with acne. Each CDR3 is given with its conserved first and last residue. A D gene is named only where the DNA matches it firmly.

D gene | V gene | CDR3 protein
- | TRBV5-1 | CASSSNAGHQPQHF
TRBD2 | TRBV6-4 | CASSDTSGNSDTQYF
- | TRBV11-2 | CASSLGGGYTF
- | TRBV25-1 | CASSGGEVNEKLFF
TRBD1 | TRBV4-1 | CASSQGTGTGANVLTF
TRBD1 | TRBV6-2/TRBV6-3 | CASSWGQGLGDSYNEQFF
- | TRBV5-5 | CASSPGTSDYGYTF
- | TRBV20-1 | CSAHTGSVGSPLHF
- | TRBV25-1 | CASSELGVGQPQHF
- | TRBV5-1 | CASSGPSTDTQYF
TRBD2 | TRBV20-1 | CSPQPGGTYEQYF
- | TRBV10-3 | CAISDRLNTEAFF
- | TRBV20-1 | CSARAITSNQPQHF
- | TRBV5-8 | CASSFRDRYEQYF
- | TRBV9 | CASSGGHGYEQYF
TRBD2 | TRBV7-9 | CASSLARGRDYEQYF
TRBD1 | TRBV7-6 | CASSSYGQDLQYF
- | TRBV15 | CATSRELENTEAFF
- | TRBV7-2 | CASSPVGSYQPQHF
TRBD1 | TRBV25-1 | CASRPVDRDSTNEKLFF
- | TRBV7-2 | CASSIARGGSRSNQPQHF
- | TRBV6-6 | CASAPSSWTAEETQYF
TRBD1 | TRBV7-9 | CASSLGGPRGQGAYEQYF
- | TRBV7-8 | CASGTRHYEQYF
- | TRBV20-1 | CSASDNEQYF
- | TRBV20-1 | CSAGDGRLYGYAF
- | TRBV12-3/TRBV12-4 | CASSQTGDFKQYF
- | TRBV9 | CASSAFEGNEQFF
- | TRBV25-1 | CASASPGSTETQYF
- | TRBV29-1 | CSVEGSSRDTDTQYF
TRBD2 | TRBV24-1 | CATSDLGAGGTETQYF
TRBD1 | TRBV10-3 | CAGGPGQINYEQYF
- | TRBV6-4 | CASSETPGLHTDAQYF
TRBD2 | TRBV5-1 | CASSEGREGETQYF
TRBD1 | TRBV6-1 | CASSARDSYTEAFF
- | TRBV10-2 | CASSPEVGFMYDPRETQYF
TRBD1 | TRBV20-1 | CSADTPGGAGNEQYF
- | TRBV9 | CASSAPFEETQYF
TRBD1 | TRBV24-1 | CATSDPDRVGHGYTF
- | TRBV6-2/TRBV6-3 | CASFSAGWKLFF
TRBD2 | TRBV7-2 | CASSSGLAGGAYEQYF
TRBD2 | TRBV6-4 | CASSRLAGEMADTQYF
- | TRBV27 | CASSREFGTGELFF
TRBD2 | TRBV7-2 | CASSKGTSGNDEQSF
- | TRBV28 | CASSLGDLYEQYF
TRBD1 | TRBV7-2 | CASSPPGQALPYKQYF
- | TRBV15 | CATSRDRGPNQPQHF
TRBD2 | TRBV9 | CASSPPWGGSYNEQFF
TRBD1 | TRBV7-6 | CASSSRGRSEAFF
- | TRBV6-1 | CASSEVSAVITDTQYF
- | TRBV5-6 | CASSFYICSELGPKQGTQYF
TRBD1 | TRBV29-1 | CSVERDRGDYGYTF
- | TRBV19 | CASSISGSGEETQYF
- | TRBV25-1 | CASSEQGNSPLHF
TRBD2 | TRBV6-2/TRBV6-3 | CASSEASGSGYNEQFF
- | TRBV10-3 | CASGAYEQYF
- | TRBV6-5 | CASSYSISASGAQHF